A single sample gave rise to the 24 T cell receptor beta chains below, sequenced in a study of T cells after yellow fever vaccination. In TCRdb, the 5' RACE reads were re-called with MiXCR into one record per CDR3 protein. The sample yields 75,000 to 100,000 distinct CDR3 sequences, roughly 8.2% seen once. The sample in question was CD8+ T cells not binding an NS4B(214-222) dextramer, sorted from PBMCs, obtained around 14 days after the first yellow fever vaccination. The receptors originated from a man younger than 35 who received the YFV17D yellow fever vaccine.

This clonotype was detected only a few times. The chain joins TRBV9 to TRBJ2-5; 8 bases align to TRBD2. Germline values: CDR1 SGDLS, CDR2 YYNGEE. Losses at the gene ends were 0 bases for V and 5 bases for J; bases not matched to a gene: 15. The CDR3 consists of 18 residues. In DNA form, the CDR3 reads TGTGCCAGCAGCGTAGACGCGGGGGGAACTATCATTGGGGAGACCCAGTACTTC. It translates to CASSVDAGGTIIGETQYF. The complete variable domain, with remaining parts taken from reference TRBV9 and TRBJ2-5, reads DSGVTQTPKHLITATGQRVTLRCSPRSGDLSVYWYQQSLDQGLQFLIQYYNGEERAKGNILERFSAQQFPDLHSELNLSSLELGDSALYFCASSVDAGGTIIGETQYFGPGTRLLVL.

This chain connects TRBV12-3 or TRBV12-4 to TRBJ2-3; 7 bases fit TRBD1. The CDR3 is 14 residues long. J lost 2 bases, V lost 6 bases, and 5 bases had no gene match. The DNA of the CDR3 is TGTGCCAGCAGAAAGACAGGGCTCACAGATACGCAGTATTTT. It is translated as CASRKTGLTDTQYF.

Only a few counts were recorded for this clonotype. The genes are TRBV20-1 and TRBJ2-2, with D tentatively TRBD1 or TRBD2 (6 bases each). The CDR3 extends over 14 amino acids. CDR1 and CDR2 from the germline V gene are DFQATT and SNEGSKA (reference sequence). V was cut by 5 bases and J by 0 bases, with 10 bases left in between. In DNA, the CDR3 is TGCAGTGCTTGGGGGGCACCGAACACCGGGGAGCTGTTTTTT. This encodes CSAWGAPNTGELFF.

V gene TRBV4-3 combines with J gene TRBJ2-2; D is uncertain. Germline V lookup: CDR1 LGHNA, CDR2 YSLEER. This CDR3 has 14 residues. Trimming removed 4 bases from V and 3 bases from J, with 9 bases in between. Here the CDR3 reads CASSRDGYTGELFF. In nucleotides, the CDR3 is TGCGCCAGCAGCCGAGATGGCTACACCGGGGAGCTGTTTTTT.

This chain connects TRBV5-1 to TRBJ2-3; the match to TRBD1 covers 9 bases. V lost 1 base, J lost 5 bases, and 5 bases stayed unmatched. The CDR3 totals 15 residues. Germline-derived CDR1 and CDR2 are SGHRS and YFSETQ. CDR3 region: CASSLTGQGGDTQYF. CDR3 nucleotide sequence: TGCGCCAGCAGCTTGACGGGACAGGGTGGAGATACGCAGTATTTT.

This rearrangement joins TRBV6-5 to TRBJ2-2, with D tentatively TRBD2 (5 bases). Trimming shortened V by 4 bases and J by 5 bases, and 20 bases separated the two germline ends. The CDR3 loop spans 17 amino acids. Germline assignment: CDR1 MNHEY and CDR2 SVGAGI. The CDR3 loop reads CASSSRVWGDGTGELFF. The CDR3 nucleotides read TGTGCCAGCAGTTCCCGGGTCTGGGGAGATGGGACCGGGGAGCTGTTTTTT.

This clonotype has more than one count but fewer than ten. This chain connects TRBV5-1 to TRBJ2-7; TRBD1 matches at 11 bases. This CDR3 is built from 15 residues. V lost 3 bases and J lost 2; bases outside the gene matches: 4. Germline CDR1 SGHRS, CDR2 YFSETQ. DNA for the CDR3: TGCGCCAGCAGCTGGGGGACAGGGGGGCCCTACGAGCAGTACGTC. Encoded protein: CASSWGTGGPYEQYV.

CDR3 sequence: CASSYTLSYEQYV. CDR3 in DNA: TGTGCCAGCAGTTACACCCTCTCCTACGAGCAGTACGTC. The chain has TRBV6-2 or TRBV6-3 and TRBJ2-7; D call uncertain. V was trimmed by 2 bases and J by 0 bases, leaving 5 bases between them. Germline CDR1 and CDR2: MNHEY and SVGEGT. CDR3 length: 13 amino acids.

The CDR3, as DNA: TGTGCCAGCAGTTGGGGGCAGGGAGCCGATGAGCAGTTCTTC. This codes for CASSWGQGADEQFF. The rearrangement uses TRBV27 and TRBJ2-1, with D possibly matching TRBD1 (6 bases). The CDR3 has 14 amino acids. V lost 4 bases, J lost 8 bases, and 15 bases lay in between. CDR1 is MNHEY, CDR2 SMNVEV, per germline (reference sequence).

This clonotype was seen a few times. The V call is TRBV25-1, the J call TRBJ2-7; TRBD2 might be the D (5 bases). Trimming cost V 3 bases and J 4 bases, with 19 bases left between them. CDR3 length equals 16 residues. The germline gives CDR1 MGHDK, CDR2 SYGVNS. Here the CDR3 DNA reads TGTGCCAGCAGTGACCCTGGCCGAGGGCTGTCTTACGAGCAGTACTTC. It translates to CASSDPGRGLSYEQYF.

Many counts were recorded for this clonotype. V is TRBV5-1 and J is TRBJ1-1; D possibly corresponds to TRBD1 (5 bases). The CDR3 length is 14 residues. Trimming pared 8 bases from V and 1 base from J, leaving 15 bases between. Germline CDR1 is SGHRS and CDR2 is YFSETQ. The CDR3 DNA reads as TGCGCCAGTAAGCTGGGGCAGCCGAACACTGAAGCTTTCTTT. Amino acid sequence: CASKLGQPNTEAFF.

This chain links TRBV7-2 with TRBJ2-3, with 8 bases that match TRBD2. The V gene's germline CDR1 is SGHTA and CDR2 FQGNSA. After removal of 4 bases from V and 0 bases from J, the junction contained 9 bases not matched to a gene. This CDR3 spans 17 amino acids. CDR3 amino acids: CASSSISGGASTDTQYF. The CDR3 region has the DNA TGTGCCAGCAGCTCGATCTCCGGGGGGGCCAGCACAGATACGCAGTATTTT.

Only a few counts were recorded for this clonotype. This chain connects TRBV4-3 to TRBJ1-2; TRBD1 might be the D (5 bases). V lost 1 base and J lost 0, with 9 bases in between. This CDR3 has 15 residues. CDR1 and CDR2 (germline): LGHNA, YSLEER. CDR3 sequence: CASSQGRTPNYGYTF. The CDR3 DNA is TGCGCCAGCAGCCAAGGGAGGACACCTAACTATGGCTACACCTTC.

This clonotype was seen only a few times. The chain uses TRBV10-3 and TRBJ1-5; tentatively, D is TRBD1 (6 bases). The length of the CDR3 is 14 residues. Trimming took 7 bases from V and 5 from J, leaving 15 bases between them. The V gene's germline CDR1 is ENHRY and CDR2 SYGVKD. In DNA, the CDR3 is TGTGCCATCAAGTCGGACAGAGGCGATCAGCCCCAGCATTTT. Its translation is CAIKSDRGDQPQHF.

This clonotype was detected once. At one end the junction does not follow the germline gene, possibly because of a read error. The chain is built from TRBV20-1 and TRBJ2-5; D perhaps matches TRBD2 (6 bases). CDR1 and CDR2 (germline): DFQATT, SNEGSKA (reference sequence). The CDR3 is 16 amino acids. In DNA, the CDR3 is TGCTGTGCTAGCGAGGGGCCAACCCTGAGCTGGGAGACCCAGTACTTC. It encodes CCASEGPTLSWETQYF.

This clonotype was counted at least ten times. The chain uses TRBV6-5 and TRBJ1-3; 8 bases are a match to TRBD1. The CDR3 length is 17 residues. Trimming took 0 bases from V and 0 from J; bases not matched to a gene: 4. Germline V gene lookup returns CDR1 MNHEY and CDR2 SVGAGI. In nucleotides, the CDR3 is TGTGCCAGCAGTTACTCGTACAGGGGGAGCTCTGGAAACACCATATATTTT. Translation gives CASSYSYRGSSGNTIYF.

The chain couples TRBV15 to TRBJ2-7, with 8 bases aligning to TRBD1. V shed 3 bases and J 1 base; nucleotides not matched to a gene: 2. Per germline, CDR1 LNHNV and CDR2 YYDKDF (reference sequence). The CDR3 loop spans 14 amino acids. The DNA for the CDR3 is TGTGCCACCAGCAGCAGGGGGCCGTCCTACGAGCAGTACTTC. This codes for CATSSRGPSYEQYF.

The chain carries TRBV7-6 and TRBJ2-5; 9 bases agree with TRBD2. Germline V gene data show CDR1 as SGHVS and CDR2 as FNYEAQ. Losses at the gene ends were 0 bases for V and 4 bases for J; bases not matched to a gene: 9. This CDR3 has 17 residues. The CDR3, as DNA: TGTGCCAGCAGCTTAGCGGCGAGACTAGCGGTAGGAGAGACCCAGTACTTC. Translated, it gives CASSLAARLAVGETQYF.

This clonotype was recorded a few times. This chain connects TRBV30 to TRBJ1-5, with 7 positions matching TRBD1. The V and J ends lost 3 bases and 1 base, in that order; junction bases with no gene match: 6. CDR1 and CDR2 from the germline V gene are GTSNPN and SVGIG (reference sequence). The CDR3 is 15 residues long. The CDR3: CAWSAGTASNQPQHF. The CDR3, as DNA: TGTGCCTGGAGCGCTGGGACAGCGAGCAATCAGCCCCAGCATTTT.

The chain links TRBV7-9 to TRBJ2-5; no clear D. Trimming shortened V by 0 bases and J by 5 bases, and 4 bases separated the two germline ends. CDR1 is SEHNR and CDR2 is FQNEAQ in the germline V gene (reference sequence). The CDR3 is made up of 12 amino acids. CDR3 amino acids: CASSLAGETQYF. CDR3 coding DNA: TGTGCCAGCAGCTTAGCGGGGGAGACCCAGTACTTC.

This chain uses TRBV20-1 with TRBJ2-2; TRBD2 matches 7 bases. Looked up from germline, CDR1 is DFQATT and CDR2 is SNEGSKA (reference sequence). CDR3 length equals 18 residues. Germline trimming cut 1 base from V and 0 bases from J; bases unmatched to any gene: 11. CDR3 region: CSARVSPGRVTNTGELFF. For the CDR3, the DNA is TGCAGTGCTAGAGTATCGCCAGGGAGGGTAACGAACACCGGGGAGCTGTTTTTT.

This sequence joins TRBV5-1 and TRBJ1-1; tentatively, D is TRBD1 (6 bases). The CDR3 contains 15 residues. The V end lost 1 base, the J end lost 7 bases, and 17 bases lay between the germline ends. Germline V gene lookup returns CDR1 SGHRS and CDR2 YFSETQ. In DNA, the CDR3 is TGCGCCAGCAGCTTGTATCCAAAGGGGGGATATGAAGCTTTCTTT. Translating it yields CASSLYPKGGYEAFF.

V is TRBV3-1 and J is TRBJ2-7, with D possibly matching TRBD1 (6 bases). Germline V gene data show CDR1 as LGHDT and CDR2 as YNNKEL (reference sequence). This CDR3 region has 13 residues. Trimming pared 6 bases from V and 7 bases from J, leaving 16 bases between. CDR3: CASSRTGTKEQYF. The CDR3 nucleotides read TGTGCCAGCAGTCGAACCGGGACAAAAGAGCAGTACTTC.

This clonotype was seen a handful of times. Here the CDR3 reads CASTMRGATYNEQFF. CDR3 nucleotides: TGTGCCAGCACAATGAGGGGGGCCACCTACAATGAGCAGTTCTTC. The rearrangement uses TRBV2 and TRBJ2-1, with D possibly called TRBD1 or TRBD2 (6 bases each). The V end lost 7 bases, the J end lost 2 bases, and 15 bases lay between the germline ends. The CDR3 runs 15 residues. CDR1 SNHLY and CDR2 FYNNEI come from the germline V gene.